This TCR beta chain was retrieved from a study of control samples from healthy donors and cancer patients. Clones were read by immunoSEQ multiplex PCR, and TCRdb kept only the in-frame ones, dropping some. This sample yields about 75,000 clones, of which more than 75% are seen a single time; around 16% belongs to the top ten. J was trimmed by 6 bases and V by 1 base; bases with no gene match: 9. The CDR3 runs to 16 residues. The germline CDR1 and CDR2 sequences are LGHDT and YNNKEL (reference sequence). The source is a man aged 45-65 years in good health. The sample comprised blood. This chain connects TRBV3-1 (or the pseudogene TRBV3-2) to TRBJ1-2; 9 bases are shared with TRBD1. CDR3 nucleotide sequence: TGTGCCAGCAGCCAAGTCGGGGACAGGGTGGGGAATGGCTACACCTTC. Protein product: CASSQVGDRVGNGYTF.